Listed below are T cell receptor beta chains from one sample, sequenced in a study of shared clonotypes between healthy human individuals. Produced via immunoSEQ multiplex PCR; TCRdb's table is partial and in-frame only. The sample gives some 1,900,000 clones, about 95% of which show up once; more than 0.9% is in the top ten. The sequencing input was naive CD8+ T cells sorted from blood. These receptors were obtained from a man between 18 and 35 years old in good health. Each CDR3 is given with its conserved first and last residue. Fields, in order: clone size, D gene, V gene, J gene, CDR3 DNA, CDR3 protein. A D gene is named only where the DNA matches it firmly. Clone size is given for some rows only: seen once, a few or many times, or a class if the clone is expanded.

size: .; D: TRBD1; V: TRBV25-1; J: TRBJ2-1; DNA: TGTGCCAGCAGTGATATGGACAGGGGGCGAAATGAGCAGTTCTTC; CDR3: CASSDMDRGRNEQFF
size: .; D: .; V: TRBV13; J: TRBJ2-5; DNA: TGTGCCAGCAGCTTAGCCCAAGAGACCCAGTACTTC; CDR3: CASSLAQETQYF
size: .; D: TRBD2; V: TRBV6-5; J: TRBJ2-7; DNA: TGTGCCAGCAGTTACTCTGCTAGCGGAGCCTACGAGCAGTACTTC; CDR3: CASSYSASGAYEQYF
size: .; D: .; V: TRBV9; J: TRBJ2-7; DNA: TGTGCCAGCAGCGAGGGAGACTACGAGCAGTACTTC; CDR3: CASSEGDYEQYF
size: .; D: .; V: TRBV25-1; J: TRBJ2-5; DNA: TGTGCCAGCAGTGAAGCTGACGGGGCCCTCCCACAAGAGACCCAGTACTTC; CDR3: CASSEADGALPQETQYF
size: .; D: .; V: TRBV29-1; J: TRBJ2-7; DNA: TGCAGCGTAACGGGGACGGTCCCATACGAGCAGTACTTC; CDR3: CSVTGTVPYEQYF
size: .; D: .; V: TRBV4-3; J: TRBJ2-2; DNA: TGCGCCAGCAGCCAAGATCGGAGCGGATTTAACACCGGGGAGCTGTTTTTT; CDR3: CASSQDRSGFNTGELFF
size: .; D: .; V: TRBV5-6; J: TRBJ1-1; DNA: TGTGCCAGCAGCTACCCCGCGGAGGGGAACACTGAAGCTTTCTTT; CDR3: CASSYPAEGNTEAFF
size: once; D: TRBD1; V: TRBV6-1; J: TRBJ1-1; DNA: TGTGCCAGCAGTGAAGTGTTAGGGACAGACAGTCTAACGAACACTGAAGCTTTCTTT; CDR3: CASSEVLGTDSLTNTEAFF
size: .; D: .; V: TRBV2; J: TRBJ2-7; DNA: TGTGCCAGCAGGGGAGCGGAACATTACGAGCAGTACTTC; CDR3: CASRGAEHYEQYF
size: .; D: .; V: TRBV28; J: TRBJ1-2; DNA: TGTGCCAGCAGTTTACCCCAGTGGGGCACTAACTATGGCTACACCTTC; CDR3: CASSLPQWGTNYGYTF
size: once; D: TRBD2; V: TRBV4-1; J: TRBJ2-3; DNA: TGCGCCAGCAGCCAAGACGCGCGGGGGGACAAAGATACGCAGTATTTT; CDR3: CASSQDARGDKDTQYF
size: .; D: .; V: TRBV5-6; J: TRBJ2-7; DNA: TGTGCCAGCAGCTTGGCAGGGAGCGAGCAGTACTTC; CDR3: CASSLAGSEQYF
size: .; D: .; V: TRBV5-6; J: TRBJ2-7; DNA: TGTGCCAGCAGCTTGGCCCCAGACTTAGCCTACGAGCAGTACTTC; CDR3: CASSLAPDLAYEQYF